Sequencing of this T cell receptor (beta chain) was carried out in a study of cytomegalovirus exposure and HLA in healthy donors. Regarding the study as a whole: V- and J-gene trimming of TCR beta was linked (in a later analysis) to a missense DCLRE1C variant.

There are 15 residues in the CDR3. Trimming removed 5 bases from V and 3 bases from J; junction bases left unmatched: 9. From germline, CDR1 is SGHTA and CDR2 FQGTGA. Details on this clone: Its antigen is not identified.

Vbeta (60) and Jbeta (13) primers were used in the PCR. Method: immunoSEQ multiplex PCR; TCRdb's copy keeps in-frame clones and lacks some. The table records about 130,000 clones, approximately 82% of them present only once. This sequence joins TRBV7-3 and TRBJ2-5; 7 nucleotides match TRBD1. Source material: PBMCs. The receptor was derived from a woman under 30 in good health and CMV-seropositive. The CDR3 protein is CASSLMDRLEETQYF. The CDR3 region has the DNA TGTGCCAGCAGCCTAATGGACAGGCTGGAAGAGACCCAGTACTTC.